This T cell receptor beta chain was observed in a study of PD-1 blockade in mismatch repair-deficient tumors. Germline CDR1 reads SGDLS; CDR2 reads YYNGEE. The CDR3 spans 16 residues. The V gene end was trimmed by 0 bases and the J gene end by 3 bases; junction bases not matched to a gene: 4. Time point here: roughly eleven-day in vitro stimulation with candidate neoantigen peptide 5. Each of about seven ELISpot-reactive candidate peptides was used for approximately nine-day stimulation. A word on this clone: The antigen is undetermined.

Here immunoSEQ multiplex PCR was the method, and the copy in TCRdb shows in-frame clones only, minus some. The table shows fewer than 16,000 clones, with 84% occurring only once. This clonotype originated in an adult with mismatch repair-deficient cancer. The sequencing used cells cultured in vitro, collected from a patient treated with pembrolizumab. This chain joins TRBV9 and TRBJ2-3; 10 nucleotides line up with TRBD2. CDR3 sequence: CASSVEAGGPTDTQYF. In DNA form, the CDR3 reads TGTGCCAGCAGCGTAGAAGCGGGAGGGCCGACAGATACGCAGTATTTT.